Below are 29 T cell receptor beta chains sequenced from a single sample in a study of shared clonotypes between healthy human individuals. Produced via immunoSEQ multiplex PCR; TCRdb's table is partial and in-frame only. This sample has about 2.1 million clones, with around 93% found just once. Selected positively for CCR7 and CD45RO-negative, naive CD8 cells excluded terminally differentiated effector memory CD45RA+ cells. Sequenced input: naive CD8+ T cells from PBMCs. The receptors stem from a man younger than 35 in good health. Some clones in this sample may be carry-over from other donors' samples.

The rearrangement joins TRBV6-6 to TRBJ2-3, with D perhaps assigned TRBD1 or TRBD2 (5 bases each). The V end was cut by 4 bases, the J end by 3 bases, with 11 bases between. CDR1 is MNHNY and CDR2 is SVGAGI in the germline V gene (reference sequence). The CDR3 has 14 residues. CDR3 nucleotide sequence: TGTGCCAGCAGTTTACGGGACGAGACAGATACGCAGTATTTT. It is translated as CASSLRDETDTQYF.

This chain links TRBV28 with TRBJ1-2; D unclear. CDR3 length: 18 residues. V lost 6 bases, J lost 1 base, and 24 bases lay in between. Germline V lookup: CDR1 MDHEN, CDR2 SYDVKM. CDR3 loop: CASSSSIYGKALNYGYTF. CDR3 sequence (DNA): TGTGCCAGCAGCTCATCGATATACGGGAAGGCCCTTAACTATGGCTACACCTTC.

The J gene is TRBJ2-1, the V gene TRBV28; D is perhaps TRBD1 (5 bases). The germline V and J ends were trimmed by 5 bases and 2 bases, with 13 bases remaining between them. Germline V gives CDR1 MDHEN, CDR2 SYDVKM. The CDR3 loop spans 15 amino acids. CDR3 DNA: TGTGCCAGCAGTCCAACAGGCGGCGCCTACAATGAGCAGTTCTTC. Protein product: CASSPTGGAYNEQFF.

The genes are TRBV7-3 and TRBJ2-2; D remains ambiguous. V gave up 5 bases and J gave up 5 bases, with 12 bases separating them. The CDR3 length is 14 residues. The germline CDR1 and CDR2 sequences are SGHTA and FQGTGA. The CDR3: CASSPRGRTGELFF. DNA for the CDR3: TGTGCCAGCAGCCCCCGCGGCCGTACCGGGGAGCTGTTTTTT.

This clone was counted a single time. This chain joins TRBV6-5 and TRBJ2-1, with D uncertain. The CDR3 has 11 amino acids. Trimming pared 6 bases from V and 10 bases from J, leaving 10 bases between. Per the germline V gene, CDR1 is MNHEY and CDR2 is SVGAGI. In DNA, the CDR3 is TGTGCCAGCAGCTTTGGAATCGAGCAGTTCTTC. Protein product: CASSFGIEQFF.

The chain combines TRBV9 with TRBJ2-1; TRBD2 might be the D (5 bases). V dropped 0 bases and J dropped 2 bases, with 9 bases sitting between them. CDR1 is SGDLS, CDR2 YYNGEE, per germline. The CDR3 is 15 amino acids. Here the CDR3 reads CASSVGAGTYNEQFF. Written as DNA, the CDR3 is TGTGCCAGCAGCGTAGGGGCGGGCACCTACAATGAGCAGTTCTTC. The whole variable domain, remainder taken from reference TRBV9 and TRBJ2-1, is DSGVTQTPKHLITATGQRVTLRCSPRSGDLSVYWYQQSLDQGLQFLIQYYNGEERAKGNILERFSAQQFPDLHSELNLSSLELGDSALYFCASSVGAGTYNEQFFGPGTRLTVL.

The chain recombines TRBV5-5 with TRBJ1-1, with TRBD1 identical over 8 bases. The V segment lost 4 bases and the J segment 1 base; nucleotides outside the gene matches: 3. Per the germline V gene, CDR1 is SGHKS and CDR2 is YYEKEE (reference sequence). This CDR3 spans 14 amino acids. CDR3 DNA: TGTGCCAGCAGCAGCGACAGGGGGAACACTGAAGCTTTCTTT. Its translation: CASSSDRGNTEAFF.

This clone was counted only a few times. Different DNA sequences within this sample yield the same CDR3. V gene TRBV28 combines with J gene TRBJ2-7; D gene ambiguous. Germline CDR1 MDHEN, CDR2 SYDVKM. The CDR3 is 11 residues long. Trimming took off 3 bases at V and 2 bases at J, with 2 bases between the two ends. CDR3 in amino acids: CASSFAYEQYF. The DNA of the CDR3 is TGTGCCAGCAGTTTTGCCTACGAGCAGTACTTC. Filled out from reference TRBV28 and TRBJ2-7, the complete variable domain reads DVKVTQSSRYLVKRTGEKVFLECVQDMDHENMFWYRQDPGLGLRLIYFSYDVKMKEKGDIPEGYSVSREKKERFSLILESASTNQTSMYLCASSFAYEQYFGPGTRLTVT.

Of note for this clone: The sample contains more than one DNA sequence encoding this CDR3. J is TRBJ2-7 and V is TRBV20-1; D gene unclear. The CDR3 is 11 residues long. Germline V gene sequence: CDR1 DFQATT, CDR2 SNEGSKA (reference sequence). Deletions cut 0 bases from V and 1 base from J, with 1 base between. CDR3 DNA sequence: TGCAGTGCTAGAGATTCCTACGAGCAGTACTTC. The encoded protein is CSARDSYEQYF.

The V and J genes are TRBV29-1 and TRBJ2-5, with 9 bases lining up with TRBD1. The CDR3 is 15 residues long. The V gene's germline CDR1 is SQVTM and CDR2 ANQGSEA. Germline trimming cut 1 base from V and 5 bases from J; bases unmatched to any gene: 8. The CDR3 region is CSVEVWDRARETQYF. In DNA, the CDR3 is TGCAGCGTTGAAGTTTGGGACAGGGCTCGGGAGACCCAGTACTTC.

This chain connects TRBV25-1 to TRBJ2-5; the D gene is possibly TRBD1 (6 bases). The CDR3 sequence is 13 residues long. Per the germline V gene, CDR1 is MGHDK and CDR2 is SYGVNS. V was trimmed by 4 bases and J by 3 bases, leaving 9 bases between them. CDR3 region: CASSGDKKETQYF. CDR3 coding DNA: TGTGCCAGCAGTGGGGACAAAAAAGAGACCCAGTACTTC.

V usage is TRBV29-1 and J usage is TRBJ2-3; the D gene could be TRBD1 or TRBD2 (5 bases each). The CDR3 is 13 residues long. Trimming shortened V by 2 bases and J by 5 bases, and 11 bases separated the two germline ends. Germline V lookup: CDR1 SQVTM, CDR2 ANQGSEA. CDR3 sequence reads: CSVERGPRDTQYF. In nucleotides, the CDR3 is TGCAGCGTTGAACGGGGACCGAGAGATACGCAGTATTTT.

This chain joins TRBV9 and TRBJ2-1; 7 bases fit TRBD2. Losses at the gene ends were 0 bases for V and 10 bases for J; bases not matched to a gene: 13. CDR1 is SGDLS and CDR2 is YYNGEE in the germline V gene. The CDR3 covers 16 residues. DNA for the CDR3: TGTGCCAGCAGCGTAGTTCCGGGAGGCCCCATATCGGAGCAGTTCTTC. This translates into CASSVVPGGPISEQFF.

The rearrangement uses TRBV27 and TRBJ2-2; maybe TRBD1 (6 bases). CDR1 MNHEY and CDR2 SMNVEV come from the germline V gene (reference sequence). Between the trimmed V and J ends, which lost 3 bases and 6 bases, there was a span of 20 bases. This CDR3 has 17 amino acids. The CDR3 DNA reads TGTGCCAGCAGTTTCGGGTGGTTGAGGGGGTCCCCCGGGGAGCTGTTTTTT. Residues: CASSFGWLRGSPGELFF.

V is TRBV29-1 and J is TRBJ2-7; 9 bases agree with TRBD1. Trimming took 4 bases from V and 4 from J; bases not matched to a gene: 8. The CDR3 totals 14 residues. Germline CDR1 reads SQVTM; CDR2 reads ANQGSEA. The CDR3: CSVAWDRDEYEQYF. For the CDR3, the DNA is TGCAGCGTTGCTTGGGACAGGGACGAATACGAGCAGTACTTC.

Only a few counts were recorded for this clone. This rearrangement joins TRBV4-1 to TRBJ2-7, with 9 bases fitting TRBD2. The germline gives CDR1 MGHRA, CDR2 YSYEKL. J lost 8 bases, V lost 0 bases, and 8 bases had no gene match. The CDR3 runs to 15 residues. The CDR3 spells CASSQDWASGKKQYF. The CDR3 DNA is TGCGCCAGCAGCCAAGATTGGGCTAGCGGGAAGAAGCAGTACTTC.

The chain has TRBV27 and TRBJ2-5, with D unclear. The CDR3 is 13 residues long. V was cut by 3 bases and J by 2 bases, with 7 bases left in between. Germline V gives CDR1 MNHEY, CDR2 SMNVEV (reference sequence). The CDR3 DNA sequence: TGTGCCAGCAGTTTTGGGATGCAAGAGACCCAGTACTTC. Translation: CASSFGMQETQYF.

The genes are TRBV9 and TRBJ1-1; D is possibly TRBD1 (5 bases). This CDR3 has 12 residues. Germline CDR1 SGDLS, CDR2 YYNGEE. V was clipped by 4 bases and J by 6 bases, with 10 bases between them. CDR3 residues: CASSPGASEAFF. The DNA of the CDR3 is TGTGCCAGCAGCCCTGGGGCCTCTGAAGCTTTCTTT. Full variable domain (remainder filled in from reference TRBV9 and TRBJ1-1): DSGVTQTPKHLITATGQRVTLRCSPRSGDLSVYWYQQSLDQGLQFLIQYYNGEERAKGNILERFSAQQFPDLHSELNLSSLELGDSALYFCASSPGASEAFFGQGTRLTVV.

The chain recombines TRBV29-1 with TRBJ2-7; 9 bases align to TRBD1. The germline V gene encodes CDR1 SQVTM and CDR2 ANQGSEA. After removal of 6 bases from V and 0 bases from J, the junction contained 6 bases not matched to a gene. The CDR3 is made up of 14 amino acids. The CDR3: CSVVDRGISYEQYF. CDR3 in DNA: TGCAGCGTAGTGGACAGGGGAATCTCCTACGAGCAGTACTTC.

The CDR3 region is CASSSLGVQDSSYNEQFF. CDR3 nucleotide sequence: TGTGCCAGCAGCTCTCTTGGGGTTCAAGACAGCTCCTACAATGAGCAGTTCTTC. This rearrangement joins TRBV27 to TRBJ2-1; the D gene is possibly TRBD1 (5 bases). Germline CDR1 MNHEY, CDR2 SMNVEV (reference sequence). The CDR3 is made up of 18 amino acids. Trimming stripped 6 bases from V and 0 bases from J, with 21 bases between.

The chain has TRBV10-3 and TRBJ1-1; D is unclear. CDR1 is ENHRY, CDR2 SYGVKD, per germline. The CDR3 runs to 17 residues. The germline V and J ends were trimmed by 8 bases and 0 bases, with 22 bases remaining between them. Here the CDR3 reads CAISQSAVGRMNTEAFF. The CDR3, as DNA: TGTGCCATCTCCCAGTCGGCCGTCGGGCGGATGAACACTGAAGCTTTCTTT.

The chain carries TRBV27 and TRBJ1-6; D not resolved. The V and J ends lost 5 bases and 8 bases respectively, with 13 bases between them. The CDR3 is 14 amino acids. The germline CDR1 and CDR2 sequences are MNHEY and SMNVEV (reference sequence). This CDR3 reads CASSIMALDSPLHF. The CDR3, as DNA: TGTGCCAGCAGTATCATGGCGCTTGATTCACCCCTCCACTTT.

The CDR3 sequence is CASSGWIGELFF. CDR3 bases: TGTGCCAGCAGCGGATGGATCGGGGAGCTGTTTTTT. The rearrangement links TRBV9 to TRBJ2-2; D is undetermined. Between the trimmed V and J ends, which lost 3 bases and 7 bases, there was a span of 7 bases. Per the germline V gene, CDR1 is SGDLS and CDR2 is YYNGEE. The CDR3 has 12 residues.

The CDR3: CAISESFGKTQYF. The CDR3, as DNA: TGTGCCATCAGTGAGTCGTTTGGGAAGACCCAGTACTTC. The chain carries TRBV10-3 and TRBJ2-5; no firm D call. Trimming took off 0 bases at V and 6 bases at J, with 8 bases between the two ends. Germline CDR1 and CDR2: ENHRY and SYGVKD. CDR3 length equals 13 residues.

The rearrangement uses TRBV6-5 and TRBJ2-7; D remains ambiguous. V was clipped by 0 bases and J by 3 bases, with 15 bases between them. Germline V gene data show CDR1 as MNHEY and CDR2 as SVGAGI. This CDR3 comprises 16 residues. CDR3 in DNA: TGTGCCAGCAGTTACTCGGTGGGGTACGAGAACTACGAGCAGTACTTC. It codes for CASSYSVGYENYEQYF.

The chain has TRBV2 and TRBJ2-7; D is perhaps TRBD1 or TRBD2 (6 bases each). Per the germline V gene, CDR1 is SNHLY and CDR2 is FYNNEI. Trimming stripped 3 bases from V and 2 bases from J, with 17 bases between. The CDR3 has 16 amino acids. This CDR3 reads CASSDIYREEAYEQYF. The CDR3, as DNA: TGTGCCAGCAGTGACATCTACAGGGAGGAGGCCTACGAGCAGTACTTC.

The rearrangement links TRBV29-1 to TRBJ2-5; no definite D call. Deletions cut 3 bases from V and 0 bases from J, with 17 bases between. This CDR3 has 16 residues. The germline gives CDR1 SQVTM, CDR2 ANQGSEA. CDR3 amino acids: CSVDYRRPNNQETQYF. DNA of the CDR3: TGCAGCGTTGATTACAGACGCCCAAATAACCAAGAGACCCAGTACTTC.

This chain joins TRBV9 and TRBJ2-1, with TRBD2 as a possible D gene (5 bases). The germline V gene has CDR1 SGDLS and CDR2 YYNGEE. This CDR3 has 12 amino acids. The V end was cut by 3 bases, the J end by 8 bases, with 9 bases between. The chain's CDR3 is CASSGGMYEQFF. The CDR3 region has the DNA TGTGCCAGCAGCGGAGGGATGTATGAGCAGTTCTTC.

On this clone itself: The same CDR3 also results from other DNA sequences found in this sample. As DNA, the CDR3 is TGTGCCAGCAGCCCGACGTCCTACGAGCAGTACTTC. It encodes CASSPTSYEQYF. V usage is TRBV7-9 and J usage is TRBJ2-7, with no clear D. CDR1 is SEHNR and CDR2 is FQNEAQ in the germline V gene (reference sequence). The CDR3 totals 12 residues. With 5 bases removed from V and 1 base from J, the gap between germline ends came to 6 bases.